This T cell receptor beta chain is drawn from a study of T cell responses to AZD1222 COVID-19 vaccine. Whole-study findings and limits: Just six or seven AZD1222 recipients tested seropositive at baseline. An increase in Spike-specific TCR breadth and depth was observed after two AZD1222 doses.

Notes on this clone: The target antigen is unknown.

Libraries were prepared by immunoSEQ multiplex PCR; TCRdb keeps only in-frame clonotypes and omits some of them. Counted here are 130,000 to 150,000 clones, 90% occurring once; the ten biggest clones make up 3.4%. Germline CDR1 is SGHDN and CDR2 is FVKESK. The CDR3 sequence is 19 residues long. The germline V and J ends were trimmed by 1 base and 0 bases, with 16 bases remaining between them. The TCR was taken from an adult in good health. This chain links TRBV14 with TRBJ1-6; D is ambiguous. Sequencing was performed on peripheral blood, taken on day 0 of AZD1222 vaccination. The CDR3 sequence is CASSQGIHESRSYNSPLHF. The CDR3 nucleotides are TGTGCCAGCAGCCAAGGAATTCATGAGAGCCGCTCCTATAATTCACCCCTCCACTTT.